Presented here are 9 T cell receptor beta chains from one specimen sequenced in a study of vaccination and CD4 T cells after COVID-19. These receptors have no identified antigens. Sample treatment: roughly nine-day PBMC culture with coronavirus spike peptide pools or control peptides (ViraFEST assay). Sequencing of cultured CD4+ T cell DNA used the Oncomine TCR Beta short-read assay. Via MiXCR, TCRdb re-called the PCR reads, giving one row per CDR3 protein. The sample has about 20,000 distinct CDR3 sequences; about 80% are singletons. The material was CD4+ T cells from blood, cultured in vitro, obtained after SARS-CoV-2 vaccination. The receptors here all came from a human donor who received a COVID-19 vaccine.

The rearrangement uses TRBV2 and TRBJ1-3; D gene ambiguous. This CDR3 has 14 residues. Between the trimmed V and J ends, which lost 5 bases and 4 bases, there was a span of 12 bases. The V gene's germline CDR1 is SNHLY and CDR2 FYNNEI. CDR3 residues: CASSKRDLGNTIYF. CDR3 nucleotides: TGTGCCAGCAGTAAACGGGATTTGGGAAACACCATATATTTT.

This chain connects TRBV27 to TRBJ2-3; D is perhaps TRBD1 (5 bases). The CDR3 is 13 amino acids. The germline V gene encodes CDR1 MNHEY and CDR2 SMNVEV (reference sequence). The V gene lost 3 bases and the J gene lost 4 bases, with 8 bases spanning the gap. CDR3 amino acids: CASSFMTADTQYF. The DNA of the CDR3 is TGTGCCAGCAGTTTTATGACAGCAGATACGCAGTATTTT.

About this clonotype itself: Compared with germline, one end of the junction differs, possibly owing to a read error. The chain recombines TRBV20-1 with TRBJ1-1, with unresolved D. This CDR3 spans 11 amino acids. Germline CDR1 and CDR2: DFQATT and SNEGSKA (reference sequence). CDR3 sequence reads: CGARTNTEAFF. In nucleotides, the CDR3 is TGCGGTGCTCGGACGAACACTGAAGCTTTCTTT.

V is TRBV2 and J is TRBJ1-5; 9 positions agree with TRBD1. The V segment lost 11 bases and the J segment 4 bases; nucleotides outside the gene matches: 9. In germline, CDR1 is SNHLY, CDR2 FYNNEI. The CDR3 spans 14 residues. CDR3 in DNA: TGTGCCCGCAAACAGGGGGCTTGGAATCAGCCCCAGCATTTT. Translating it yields CARKQGAWNQPQHF.

CDR3 amino acids: CASSYSNRGQDNSPLHF. The CDR3, as DNA: TGTGCCAGCAGTTATTCTAACAGGGGGCAAGATAATTCACCCCTCCACTTT. The J gene is TRBJ1-6, the V gene TRBV6-5; 9 bases are shared with TRBD1. The germline V gene encodes CDR1 MNHEY and CDR2 SVGAGI. The CDR3 loop spans 17 amino acids. V trimming: 3 bases; J trimming: 5 bases; junction bases outside the gene matches: 8.

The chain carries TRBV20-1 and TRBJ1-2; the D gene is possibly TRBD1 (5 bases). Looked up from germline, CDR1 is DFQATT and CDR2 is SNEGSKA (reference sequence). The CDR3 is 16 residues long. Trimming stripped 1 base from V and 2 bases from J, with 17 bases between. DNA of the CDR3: TGCAGTGCTAGAGCCCGAGGGGAGAACTTAAACTATGGCTACACCTTC. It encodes CSARARGENLNYGYTF.

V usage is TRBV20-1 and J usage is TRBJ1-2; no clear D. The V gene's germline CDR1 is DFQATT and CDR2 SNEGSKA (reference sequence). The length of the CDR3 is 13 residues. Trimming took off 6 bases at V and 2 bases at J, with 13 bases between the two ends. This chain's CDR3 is CSAGAGNNYGYTF. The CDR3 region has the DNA TGCAGTGCGGGAGCAGGTAACAACTATGGCTACACCTTC.

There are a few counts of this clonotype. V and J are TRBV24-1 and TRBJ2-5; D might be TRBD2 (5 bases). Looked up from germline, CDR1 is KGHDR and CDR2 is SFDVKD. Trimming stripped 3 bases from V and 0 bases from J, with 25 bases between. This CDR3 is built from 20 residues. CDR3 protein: CATSDPADPDYDGDQETQYF. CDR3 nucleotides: TGTGCCACCAGTGATCCTGCTGATCCAGACTATGACGGAGACCAAGAGACCCAGTACTTC.

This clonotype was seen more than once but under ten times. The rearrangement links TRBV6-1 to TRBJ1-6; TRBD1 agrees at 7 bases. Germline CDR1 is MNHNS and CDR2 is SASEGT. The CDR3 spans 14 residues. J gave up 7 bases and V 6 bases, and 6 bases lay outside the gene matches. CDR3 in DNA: TGTGCCAGCAGCAGGACAGGTCAAAATTCACCCCTCCACTTT. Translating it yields CASSRTGQNSPLHF.